The clone carrying this T cell receptor (beta chain) came up a few times. This sample was included in a study of identical twins. The CDR3 sequence is 15 residues long. Germline V gene lookup returns CDR1 SEHNR and CDR2 FQNEAQ (reference sequence). V was pared by 5 bases and J by 4 bases, with 9 bases of the junction left unmatched. TCRdb redid the calling of the 5' RACE reads with MiXCR, one entry per CDR3 protein. The sample has roughly 690,000 distinct CDR3 sequences, 21% seen once. These records were also assigned to another study, of T cells expressing NK-cell markers.

This clonotype originated in a woman between 18 and 29 years old in good health. This sequence joins TRBV7-9 and TRBJ2-5, with 8 bases that match TRBD1. Sequencing used PBMCs. In DNA form, the CDR3 reads TGTGCCAGCAGCAGCCGTCAGGGGGCCGGAGAGACCCAGTACTTC. This gives the protein CASSSRQGAGETQYF.